This TCR beta chain is from a study of cytomegalovirus exposure and HLA in healthy donors. PCR employed 60 Vbeta and 13 Jbeta primers. Data came from immunoSEQ multiplex PCR; TCRdb stores just in-frame clones and leaves some out. The sample yields 180,000 or so clones, 76% seen once. This clone was recorded only once. V was cut by 6 bases and J by 8 bases, with 7 bases left in between. The V gene's germline CDR1 is DFQATT and CDR2 SNEGSKA (reference sequence). CDR3 length: 9 residues. What was sequenced was PBMCs. The genes are TRBV20-1 and TRBJ1-2; no clear D gene. This receptor was taken from a man between 18 and 35 years old in good health and CMV-seronegative. CDR3 loop: CSAAEGYTF. CDR3 nucleotide sequence: TGCAGTGCGGCGGAGGGCTACACCTTC.